This T cell receptor beta chain was identified during a study of cytomegalovirus exposure and HLA in healthy donors. Notes on this clone: The antigen is unknown.

Both 60 Vbeta primers and 13 Jbeta primers went into the PCR. The method was immunoSEQ multiplex PCR; TCRdb's version includes in-frame clones alone and lacks a portion of them. This sample has 100,000 to 150,000 clones; approximately 85% occur once, and the top ten carry about 1.5%. Findings and caveats of the study: With later analysis, a missense DCLRE1C variant became linked to TCR beta V- and J-gene trimming. The study found most TCR sequences rare, yet found some public TCRs in many donors.

The receptor was derived from a boy aged 5-17 years in good health and CMV-seronegative. Sequencing was done on a sample of PBMCs.

In DNA form, the CDR3 reads TGTGCCATCAGTGAACAGGGGGCTAACACTGAAGCTTTCTTT. It translates to CAISEQGANTEAFF. This rearrangement joins TRBV10-3 to TRBJ1-1; TRBD1 aligns across 9 bases. V was pared by 3 bases and J by 2 bases, with 1 base of the junction left unmatched. The germline CDR1 and CDR2 sequences are ENHRY and SYGVKD. This CDR3 is 14 amino acids long.